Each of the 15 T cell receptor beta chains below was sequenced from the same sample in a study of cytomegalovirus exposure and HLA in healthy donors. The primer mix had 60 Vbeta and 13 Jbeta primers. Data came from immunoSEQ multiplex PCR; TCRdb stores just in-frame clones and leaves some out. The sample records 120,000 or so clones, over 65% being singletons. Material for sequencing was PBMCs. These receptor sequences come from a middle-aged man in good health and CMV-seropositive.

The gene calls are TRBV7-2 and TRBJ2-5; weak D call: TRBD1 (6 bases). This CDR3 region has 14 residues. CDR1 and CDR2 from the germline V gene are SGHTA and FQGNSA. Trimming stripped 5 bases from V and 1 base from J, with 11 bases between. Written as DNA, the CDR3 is TGTGCCAGCAGCCGAGACAGGAGCCAAGAGACCCAGTACTTC. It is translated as CASSRDRSQETQYF.

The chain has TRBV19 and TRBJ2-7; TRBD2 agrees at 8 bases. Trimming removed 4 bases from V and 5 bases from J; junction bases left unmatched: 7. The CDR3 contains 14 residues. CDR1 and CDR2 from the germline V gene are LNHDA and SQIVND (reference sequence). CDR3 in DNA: TGTGCCAGTAGTAGGGAGACTAGCGCACACGAGCAGTACTTC. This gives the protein CASSRETSAHEQYF.

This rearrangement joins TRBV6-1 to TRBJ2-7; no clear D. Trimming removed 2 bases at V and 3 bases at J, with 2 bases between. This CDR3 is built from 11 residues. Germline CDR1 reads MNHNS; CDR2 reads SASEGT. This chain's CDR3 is CASSELYEQYF. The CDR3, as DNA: TGTGCCAGCAGTGAACTCTACGAGCAGTACTTC.

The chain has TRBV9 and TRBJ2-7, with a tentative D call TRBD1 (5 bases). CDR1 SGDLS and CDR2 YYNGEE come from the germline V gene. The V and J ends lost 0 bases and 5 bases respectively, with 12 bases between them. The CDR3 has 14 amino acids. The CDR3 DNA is TGTGCCAGCAGCGTAGAAGGCAGGGCCCACGAGCAGTACTTC. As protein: CASSVEGRAHEQYF.

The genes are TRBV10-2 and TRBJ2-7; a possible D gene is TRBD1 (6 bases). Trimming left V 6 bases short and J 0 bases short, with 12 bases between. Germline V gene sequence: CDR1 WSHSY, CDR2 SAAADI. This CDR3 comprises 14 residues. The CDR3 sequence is CASRSTGSSYEQYF. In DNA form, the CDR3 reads TGCGCCAGCAGATCGACAGGCAGCTCCTACGAGCAGTACTTC.

CDR3 coding DNA: TGCGCCAGCAGCCAAGATTTGAGGAATCAGCCCCAGCATTTT. It encodes CASSQDLRNQPQHF. The chain employs TRBV4-3 and TRBJ1-5; the D is unclear. The V end was cut by 0 bases, the J end by 4 bases, with 7 bases between. This CDR3 is 14 amino acids long. Germline-derived CDR1 and CDR2 are LGHNA and YSLEER.

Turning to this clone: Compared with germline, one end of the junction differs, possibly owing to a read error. The CDR3 DNA follows: TGTGCCAGCAGCCCAATCTCGGGGACTAGCGGGGGACCTCTTGTCTTC. Protein sequence: CASSPISGTSGGPLVF. V gene TRBV11-2 combines with J gene TRBJ2-7, with 14 bases lining up with TRBD2. This CDR3 spans 16 amino acids. Germline assignment: CDR1 SGHAT and CDR2 FQNNGV.

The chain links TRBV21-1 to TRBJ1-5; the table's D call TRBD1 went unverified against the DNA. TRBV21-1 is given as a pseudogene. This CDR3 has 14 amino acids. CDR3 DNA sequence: TGTGCCAGCAGCCGGACAGGGGTCAATCAGCCCCAGCATTTT. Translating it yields CASSRTGVNQPQHF.

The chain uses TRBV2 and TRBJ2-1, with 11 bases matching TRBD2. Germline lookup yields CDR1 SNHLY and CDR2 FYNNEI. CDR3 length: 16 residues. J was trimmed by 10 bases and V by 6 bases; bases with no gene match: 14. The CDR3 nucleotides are TGTGCCAGCAGGTCCCGTATAGCGGGAGGGGGGCAGGAGCAGTTCTTC. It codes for CASRSRIAGGGQEQFF.

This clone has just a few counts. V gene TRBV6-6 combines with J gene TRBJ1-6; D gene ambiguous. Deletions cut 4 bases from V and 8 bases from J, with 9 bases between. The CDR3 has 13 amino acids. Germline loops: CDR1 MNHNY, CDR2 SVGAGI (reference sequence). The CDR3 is CASSLGGYSPLHF. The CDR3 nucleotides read TGTGCCAGCAGTTTAGGAGGATATTCACCCCTCCACTTT.

As DNA, the CDR3 is TGTGCCAGCCGCCTGGCAGGGGAGAACACTGAAGCTTTCTTT. It yields the protein CASRLAGENTEAFF. The chain recombines TRBV6-5 with TRBJ1-1; a weak D match, TRBD1 (6 bases). CDR3 length: 14 amino acids. V lost 8 bases to trimming and J lost 1 base, with 14 bases between them. Looked up from germline, CDR1 is MNHEY and CDR2 is SVGAGI.

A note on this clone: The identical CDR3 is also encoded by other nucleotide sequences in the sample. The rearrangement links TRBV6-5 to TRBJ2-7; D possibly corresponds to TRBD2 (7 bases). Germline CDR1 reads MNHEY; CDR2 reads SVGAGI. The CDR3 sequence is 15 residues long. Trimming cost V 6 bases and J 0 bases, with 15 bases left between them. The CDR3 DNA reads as TGTGCCAGCAGGGGGGCCAGCGGGGCCTCCTACGAGCAGTACTTC. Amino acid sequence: CASRGASGASYEQYF.

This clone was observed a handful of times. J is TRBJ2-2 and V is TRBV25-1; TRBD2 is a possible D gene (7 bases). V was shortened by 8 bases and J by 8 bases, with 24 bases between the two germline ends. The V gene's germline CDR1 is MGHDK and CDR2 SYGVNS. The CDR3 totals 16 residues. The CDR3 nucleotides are TGTGCCAGCGTCTTGGGGGGGGGCCCCCCTGGGGGGGAGCTGTTTTTT. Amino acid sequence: CASVLGGGPPGGELFF.

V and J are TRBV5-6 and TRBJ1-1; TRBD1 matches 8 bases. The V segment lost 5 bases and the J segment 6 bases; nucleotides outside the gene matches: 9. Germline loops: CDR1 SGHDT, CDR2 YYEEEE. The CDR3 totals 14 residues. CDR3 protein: CASRESGGAAEAFF. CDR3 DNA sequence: TGTGCCAGCAGAGAATCAGGGGGCGCGGCTGAAGCTTTCTTT.

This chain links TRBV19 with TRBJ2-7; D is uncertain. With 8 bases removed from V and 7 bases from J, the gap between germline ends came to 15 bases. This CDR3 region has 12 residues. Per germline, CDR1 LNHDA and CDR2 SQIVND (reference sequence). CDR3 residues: CASGWPTGEQYF. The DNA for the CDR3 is TGTGCCAGTGGTTGGCCGACCGGGGAGCAGTACTTC.